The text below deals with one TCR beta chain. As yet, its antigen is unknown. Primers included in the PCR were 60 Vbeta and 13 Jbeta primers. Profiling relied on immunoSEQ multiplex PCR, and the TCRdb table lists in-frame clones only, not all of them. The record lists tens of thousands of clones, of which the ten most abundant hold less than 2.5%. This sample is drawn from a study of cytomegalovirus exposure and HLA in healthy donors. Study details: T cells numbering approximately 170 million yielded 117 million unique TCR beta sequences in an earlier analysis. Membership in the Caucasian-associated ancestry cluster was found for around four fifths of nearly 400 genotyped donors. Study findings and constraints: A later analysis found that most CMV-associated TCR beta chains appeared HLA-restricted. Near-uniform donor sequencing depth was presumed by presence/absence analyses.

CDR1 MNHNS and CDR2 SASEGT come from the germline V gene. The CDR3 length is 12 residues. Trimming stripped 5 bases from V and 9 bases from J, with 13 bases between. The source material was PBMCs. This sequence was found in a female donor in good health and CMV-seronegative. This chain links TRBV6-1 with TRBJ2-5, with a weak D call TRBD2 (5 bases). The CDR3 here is CASSLWKEAQYF. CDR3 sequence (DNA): TGTGCCAGCAGTCTATGGAAGGAGGCCCAGTACTTC.